This T cell receptor (beta chain) was sequenced in a study of T cells in localized non-small cell lung cancer. General study results and limits: T cell clonality was highest in uninvolved adjacent lung, above tumor. Greater blood T cell density accompanied longer overall survival.

About this clone: Antigen: not known.

The CDR3 length is 13 residues. Germline CDR1 SGHAT, CDR2 FQNNGV. V was shortened by 3 bases and J by 2 bases, with 8 bases between the two germline ends. Assay used: immunoSEQ multiplex PCR; TCRdb lists only in-frame clones, some missing. The table shows 70,000 or so clones, with roughly 80% occurring only once. The material was peripheral blood, obtained before any cancer treatment. The V gene is TRBV11-2, the J gene TRBJ2-7; unclear D gene. The sequence derives from a female donor older than 55 with stage I lung adenocarcinoma. The CDR3 protein is CASSFESPYEQYF. As DNA, the CDR3 is TGTGCCAGCAGCTTTGAAAGCCCCTACGAGCAGTACTTC.